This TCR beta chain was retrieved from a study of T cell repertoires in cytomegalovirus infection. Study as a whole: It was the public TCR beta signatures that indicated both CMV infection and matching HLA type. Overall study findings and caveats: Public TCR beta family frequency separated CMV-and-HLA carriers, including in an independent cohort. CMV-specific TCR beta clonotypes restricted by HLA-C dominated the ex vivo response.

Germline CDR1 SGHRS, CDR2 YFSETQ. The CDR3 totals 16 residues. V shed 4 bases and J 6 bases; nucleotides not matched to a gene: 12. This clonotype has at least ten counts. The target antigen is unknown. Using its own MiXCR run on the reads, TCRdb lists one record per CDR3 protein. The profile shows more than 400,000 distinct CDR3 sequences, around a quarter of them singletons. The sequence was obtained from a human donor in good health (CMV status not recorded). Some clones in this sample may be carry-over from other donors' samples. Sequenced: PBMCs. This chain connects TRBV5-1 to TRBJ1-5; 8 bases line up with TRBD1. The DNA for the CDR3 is TGCGCCAGCAGCACCTCCCCGACAGGGGAGGGTCAGCCCCAGCATTTT. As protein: CASSTSPTGEGQPQHF. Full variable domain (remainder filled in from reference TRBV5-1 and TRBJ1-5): KAGVTQTPRYLIKTRGQQVTLSCSPISGHRSVSWYQQTPGQGLQFLFEYFSETQRNKGNFPGRFSGRQFSNSRSEMNVSTLELGDSALYLCASSTSPTGEGQPQHFGDGTRLSIL.